This T cell receptor (beta chain) came from a study of blood T cell repertoires in COVID-19. Study summary: Donors in the United States, Italy and Spain gave samples during acute or convalescent COVID-19. T cells, B-cell-depleted T cells, or PBMCs supplied cDNA or gDNA.

Original analysis: Estimates of nucleated cell counts were drawn from the amplification of reference gene primers. This table comes from immunoSEQ multiplex PCR, and its TCRdb copy is limited to in-frame clones, with some not included. Clone size and V and J calls were adopted from that table, with D and trimming inferred from the DNA. The table has almost 85,000 clones, approximately 82% seen once. The CDR3 has 19 amino acids. Germline values: CDR1 LNHDA, CDR2 SQIVND (reference sequence). V shed 5 bases, J shed 3 bases, and the junction held 14 bases outside the gene matches. Material for sequencing was peripheral blood. The V call is TRBV19, the J call TRBJ2-7, with TRBD2 identical over 15 bases. This receptor was identified in a man at least 80 years old with active or convalescent COVID-19. The CDR3 DNA follows: TGTGCCAGTAGTGCCCGGACTAGCGGGAGGGCCAATCAAGTCTACGAGCAGTACTTC. This encodes CASSARTSGRANQVYEQYF. Filled out from reference TRBV19 and TRBJ2-7, the complete variable domain reads DGGITQSPKYLFRKEGQNVTLSCEQNLNHDAMYWYRQDPGQGLRLIYYSQIVNDFQKGDIAEGYSVSREKKESFPLTVTSAQKNPTAFYLCASSARTSGRANQVYEQYFGPGTRLTVT.